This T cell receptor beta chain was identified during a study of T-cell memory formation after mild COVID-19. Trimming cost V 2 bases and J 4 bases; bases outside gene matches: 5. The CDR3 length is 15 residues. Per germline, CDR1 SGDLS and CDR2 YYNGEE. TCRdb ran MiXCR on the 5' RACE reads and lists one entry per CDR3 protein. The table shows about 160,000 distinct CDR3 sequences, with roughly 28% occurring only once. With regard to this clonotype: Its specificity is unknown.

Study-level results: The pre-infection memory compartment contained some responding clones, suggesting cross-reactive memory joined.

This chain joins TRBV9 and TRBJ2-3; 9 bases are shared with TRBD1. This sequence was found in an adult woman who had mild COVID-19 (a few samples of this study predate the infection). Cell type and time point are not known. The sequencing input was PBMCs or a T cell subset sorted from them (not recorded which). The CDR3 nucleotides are TGTGCCAGCAGCGTTGGGACAGGGTTTGCAGATACGCAGTATTTT. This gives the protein CASSVGTGFADTQYF.